This TCR beta chain was found in a study of CD8 T cells in ankylosing spondylitis. Study observations and caveats: Certain motif variants had earlier appeared in reactive arthritis synovial fluid and blood. In ankylosing spondylitis blood, a motif of roughly 8 highly homologous TCR beta variants appeared characteristic.

The CDR3 totals 14 residues. Trimming removed 5 bases from V and 2 bases from J; junction bases left unmatched: 4. One entry per CDR3 protein results from TCRdb running MiXCR on the 5' RACE reads. The sample holds fewer than 200,000 distinct CDR3 sequences, 18% seen once. Comments on this clonotype: The antigen is unknown.

This chain joins TRBV12-3 or TRBV12-4 and TRBJ2-3; 7 positions match TRBD2. This clonotype was sampled from a male donor aged 10-35 years with ankylosing spondylitis or in good health (not recorded which). The sample consisted of blood, either unsorted or a sorted T cell fraction (not recorded which). The CDR3 bases are TGTGCCAGCAGTCGACTAGCAGCCACAGATACGCAGTATTTT. This encodes CASSRLAATDTQYF.